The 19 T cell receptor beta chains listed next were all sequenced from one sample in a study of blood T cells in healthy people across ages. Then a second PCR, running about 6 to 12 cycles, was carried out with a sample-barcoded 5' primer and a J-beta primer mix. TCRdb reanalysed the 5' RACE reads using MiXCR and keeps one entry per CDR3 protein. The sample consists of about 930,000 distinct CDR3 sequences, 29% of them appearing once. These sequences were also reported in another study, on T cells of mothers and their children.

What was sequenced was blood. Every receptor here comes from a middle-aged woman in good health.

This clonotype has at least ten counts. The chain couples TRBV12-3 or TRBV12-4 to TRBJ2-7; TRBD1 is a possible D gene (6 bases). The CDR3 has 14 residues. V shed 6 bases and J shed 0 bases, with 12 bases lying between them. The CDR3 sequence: CASRDQGSSYEQYF. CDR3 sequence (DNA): TGTGCCAGCAGGGACCAGGGGAGCTCCTACGAGCAGTACTTC.

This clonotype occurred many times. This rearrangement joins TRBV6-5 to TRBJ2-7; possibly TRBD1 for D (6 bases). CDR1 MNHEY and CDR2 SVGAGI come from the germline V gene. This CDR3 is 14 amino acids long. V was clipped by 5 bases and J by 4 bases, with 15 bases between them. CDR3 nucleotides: TGTGCCAGCAGTCTAAACCAACAGGGTTACGAGCAGTACTTC. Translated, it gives CASSLNQQGYEQYF.

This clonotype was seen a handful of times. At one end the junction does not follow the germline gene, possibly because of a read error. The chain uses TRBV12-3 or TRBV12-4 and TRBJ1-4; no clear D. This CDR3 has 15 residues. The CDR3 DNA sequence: TGTGCCAGCAGTCTGGAGAGGTCTCTTAATGAAGAACTGTTTTTT. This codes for CASSLERSLNEELFF.

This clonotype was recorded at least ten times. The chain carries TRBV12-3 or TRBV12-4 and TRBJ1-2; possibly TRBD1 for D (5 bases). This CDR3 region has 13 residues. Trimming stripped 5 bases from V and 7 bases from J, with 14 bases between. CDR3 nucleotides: TGTGCCAGCAGTCAGCAGGGTTTCGCTGGCTACACCTTC. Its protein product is CASSQQGFAGYTF.

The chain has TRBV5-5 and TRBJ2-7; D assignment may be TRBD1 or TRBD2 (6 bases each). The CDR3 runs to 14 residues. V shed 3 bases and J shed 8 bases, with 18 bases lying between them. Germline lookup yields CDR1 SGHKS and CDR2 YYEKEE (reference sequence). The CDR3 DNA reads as TGTGCCAGCAGCTGGGATGACAGGACTACGAAGCAGTACTTC. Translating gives CASSWDDRTTKQYF.

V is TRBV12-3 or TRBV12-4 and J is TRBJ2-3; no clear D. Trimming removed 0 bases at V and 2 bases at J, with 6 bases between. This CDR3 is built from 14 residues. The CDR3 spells CASSLAHFTDTQYF. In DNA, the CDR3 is TGTGCCAGCAGTTTAGCGCACTTCACAGATACGCAGTATTTT.

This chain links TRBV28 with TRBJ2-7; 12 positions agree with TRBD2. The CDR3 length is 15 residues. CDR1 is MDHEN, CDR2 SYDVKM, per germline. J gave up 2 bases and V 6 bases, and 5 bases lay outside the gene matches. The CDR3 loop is CASRARTSGTYEQYF. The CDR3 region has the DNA TGTGCCAGCAGAGCCCGGACTAGCGGGACCTACGAGCAGTACTTC. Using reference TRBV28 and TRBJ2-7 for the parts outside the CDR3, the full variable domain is DVKVTQSSRYLVKRTGEKVFLECVQDMDHENMFWYRQDPGLGLRLIYFSYDVKMKEKGDIPEGYSVSREKKERFSLILESASTNQTSMYLCASRARTSGTYEQYFGPGTRLTVT.

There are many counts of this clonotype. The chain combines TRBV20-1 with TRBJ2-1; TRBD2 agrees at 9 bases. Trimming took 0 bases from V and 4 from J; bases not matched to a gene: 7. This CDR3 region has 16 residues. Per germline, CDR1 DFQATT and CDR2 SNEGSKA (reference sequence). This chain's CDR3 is CSARDDSGGPYNEQFF. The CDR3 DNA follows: TGCAGTGCTAGAGATGATAGCGGGGGCCCATACAATGAGCAGTTCTTC.

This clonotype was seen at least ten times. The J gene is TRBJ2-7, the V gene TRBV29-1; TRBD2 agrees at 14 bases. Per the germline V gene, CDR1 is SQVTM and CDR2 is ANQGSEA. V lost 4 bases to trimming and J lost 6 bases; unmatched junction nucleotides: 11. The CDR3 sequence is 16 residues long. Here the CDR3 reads CSVVGLAGAPTTEQYF. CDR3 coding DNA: TGCAGCGTTGTGGGACTAGCGGGGGCCCCTACGACCGAGCAGTACTTC.

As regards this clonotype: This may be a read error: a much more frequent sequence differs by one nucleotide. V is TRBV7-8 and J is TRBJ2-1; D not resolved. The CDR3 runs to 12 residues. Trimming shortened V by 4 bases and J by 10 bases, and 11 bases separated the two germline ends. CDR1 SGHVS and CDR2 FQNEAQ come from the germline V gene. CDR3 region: CASSYRLHEQFF. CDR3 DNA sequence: TGTGCCAGCAGCTACCGGCTGCACGAGCAGTTCTTC.

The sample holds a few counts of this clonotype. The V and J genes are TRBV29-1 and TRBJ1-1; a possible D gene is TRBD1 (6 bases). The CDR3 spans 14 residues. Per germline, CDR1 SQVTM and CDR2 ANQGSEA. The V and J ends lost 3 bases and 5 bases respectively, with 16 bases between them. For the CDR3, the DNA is TGCAGCGTTGAGGTCACAGGGTCGCGAACTGAAGCTTTCTTT. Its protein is CSVEVTGSRTEAFF. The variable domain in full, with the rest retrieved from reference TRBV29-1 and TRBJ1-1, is SAVISQKPSRDICQRGTSLTIQCQVDSQVTMMFWYRQQPGQSLTLIATANQGSEATYESGFVIDKFPISRPNLTFSTLTVSNMSPEDSSIYLCSVEVTGSRTEAFFGQGTRLTVV.

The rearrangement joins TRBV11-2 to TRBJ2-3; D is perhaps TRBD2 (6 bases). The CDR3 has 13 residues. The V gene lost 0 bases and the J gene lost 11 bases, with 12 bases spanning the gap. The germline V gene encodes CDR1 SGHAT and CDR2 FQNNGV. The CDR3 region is CASSLDPLAEQYF. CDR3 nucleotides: TGTGCCAGCAGCTTAGATCCGTTAGCGGAGCAGTATTTT. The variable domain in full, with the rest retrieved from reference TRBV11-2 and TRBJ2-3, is EAGVAQSPRYKIIEKRQSVAFWCNPISGHATLYWYQQILGQGPKLLIQFQNNGVVDDSQLPKDRFSAERLKGVDSTLKIQPAKLEDSAVYLCASSLDPLAEQYFGPGTRLTVL.

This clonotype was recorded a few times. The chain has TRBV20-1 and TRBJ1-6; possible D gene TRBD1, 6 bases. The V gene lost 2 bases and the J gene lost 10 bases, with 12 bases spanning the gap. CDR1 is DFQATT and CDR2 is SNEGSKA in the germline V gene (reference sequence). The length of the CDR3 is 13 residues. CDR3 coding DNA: TGCAGTGCTAGAACAGGGACAAGGTCACCCCTCCACTTT. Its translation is CSARTGTRSPLHF.

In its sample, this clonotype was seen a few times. The CDR3 bases are TGTGCCAGCAGCTTAACCTCCGGATCAAGCTATGGCTACACCTTC. Its protein is CASSLTSGSSYGYTF. The chain links TRBV7-3 to TRBJ1-2; D ambiguous. V was trimmed by 0 bases and J by 4 bases, leaving 12 bases between them. The length of the CDR3 is 15 residues. CDR1 is SGHTA and CDR2 is FQGTGA in the germline V gene.

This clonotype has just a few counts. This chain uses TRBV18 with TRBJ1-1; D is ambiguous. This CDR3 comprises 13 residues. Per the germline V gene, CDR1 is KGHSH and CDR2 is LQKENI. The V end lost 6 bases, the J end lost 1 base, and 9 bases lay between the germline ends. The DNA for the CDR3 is TGTGCCAGCTCGGAGGTGGGGAACACTGAAGCTTTCTTT. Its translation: CASSEVGNTEAFF.

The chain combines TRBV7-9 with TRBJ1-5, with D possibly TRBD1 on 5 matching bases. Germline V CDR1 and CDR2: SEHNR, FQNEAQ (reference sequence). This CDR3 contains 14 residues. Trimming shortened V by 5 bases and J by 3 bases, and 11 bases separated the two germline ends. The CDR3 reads CASSRDGINQPQHF. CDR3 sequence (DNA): TGTGCCAGCAGCCGGGACGGAATCAATCAGCCCCAGCATTTT.

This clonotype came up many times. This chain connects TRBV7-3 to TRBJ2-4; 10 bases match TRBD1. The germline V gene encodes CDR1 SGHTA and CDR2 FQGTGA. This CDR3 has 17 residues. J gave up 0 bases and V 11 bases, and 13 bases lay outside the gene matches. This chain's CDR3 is CARRGDRGSLAKNIQYF. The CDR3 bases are TGTGCCCGTAGGGGGGACAGGGGTTCCCTAGCCAAAAACATTCAGTACTTC.

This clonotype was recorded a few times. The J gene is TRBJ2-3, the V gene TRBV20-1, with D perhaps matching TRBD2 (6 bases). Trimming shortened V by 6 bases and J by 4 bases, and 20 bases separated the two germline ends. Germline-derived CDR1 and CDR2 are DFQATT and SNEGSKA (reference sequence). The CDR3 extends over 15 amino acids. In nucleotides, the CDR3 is TGCAGTGCCCCCCCCCGGGAGATGTCGGCAGATACGCAGTATTTT. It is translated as CSAPPREMSADTQYF.

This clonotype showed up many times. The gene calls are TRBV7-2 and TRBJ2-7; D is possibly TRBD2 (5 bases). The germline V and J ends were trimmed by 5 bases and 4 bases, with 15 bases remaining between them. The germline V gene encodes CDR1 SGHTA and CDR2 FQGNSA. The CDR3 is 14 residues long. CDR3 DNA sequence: TGTGCCAGCAGCGTTTCAACAGCGGTTTACGAGCAGTACTTC. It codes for CASSVSTAVYEQYF. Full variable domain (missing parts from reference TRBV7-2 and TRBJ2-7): GAGVSQSPSNKVTEKGKDVELRCDPISGHTALYWYRQSLGQGLEFLIYFQGNSAPDKSGLPSDRFSAERTGGSVSTLTIQRTQQEDSAVYLCASSVSTAVYEQYFGPGTRLTVT.